The entry that follows covers one T cell receptor (beta chain) sequence. The CDR3 has 14 residues. Germline CDR1 reads LNHDA; CDR2 reads SQIVND (reference sequence). V was pared by 5 bases and J by 4 bases, with 14 bases between. The data belong to a study of T cells in localized non-small cell lung cancer. The method was immunoSEQ multiplex PCR; TCRdb's version includes in-frame clones alone and lacks a portion of them. The profile shows some 37,000 clones, 80% to 90% of them singletons. This TCR derives from a woman aged 40-75 years with stage I lung adenocarcinoma. J is TRBJ1-2 and V is TRBV19, with D perhaps matching TRBD1 (5 bases). This material consisted of peripheral blood, taken before any cancer treatment. CDR3 sequence (DNA): TGTGCCAGTAGTCCAATCCAGGGAGGCTATGGCTACACCTTC. Residues: CASSPIQGGYGYTF.